A selection of T cell receptor beta chains follows, all from one sample in a study of blood T cell repertoires in COVID-19. Clones were sequenced by immunoSEQ multiplex PCR, and TCRdb holds only the in-frame ones, with some missing. The sample consists of 350,000 or so clones, 65% to 90% of them appearing once. Sequencing was carried out using PBMCs or T cells enriched from blood (not recorded which). All receptors derive from a woman aged 40 to 49 with acute COVID-19. Both conserved end residues are part of each CDR3. Each record gives: clone size, D gene, V gene, J gene, CDR3 protein, CDR3 DNA. The D gene is left open where the match is weak. The size entry is marked missing in some rows and otherwise reads once, few, many or a size class.

size: once; D: TRBD1; V: TRBV5-1; J: TRBJ1-5; CDR3: CASSPGQGAYQPQHF; DNA: TGCGCCAGCAGCCCCGGACAGGGGGCCTATCAGCCCCAGCATTTT
size: -; D: -; V: TRBV6-5; J: TRBJ1-2; CDR3: CASSYSNTGDYGYTF; DNA: TGTGCCAGCAGTTACTCGAACACCGGAGACTATGGCTACACCTTC
size: once; D: TRBD1; V: TRBV7-9; J: TRBJ1-4; CDR3: CASSIRQGANEKLFF; DNA: TGTGCCAGCAGCATCAGACAGGGGGCTAATGAAAAACTGTTTTTT
size: -; D: TRBD2; V: TRBV24-1; J: TRBJ2-1; CDR3: CATSDSGGGYNEQFF; DNA: TGTGCCACCAGTGATTCCGGCGGGGGCTACAATGAGCAGTTCTTC
size: -; D: -; V: TRBV7-2; J: TRBJ2-7; CDR3: CASSLAGVWRGTYEQYF; DNA: TGTGCCAGCAGCTTAGCGGGGGTTTGGCGGGGAACCTACGAGCAGTACTTC
size: few; D: -; V: TRBV28; J: TRBJ1-1; CDR3: CASSRPDTGNTEAFF; DNA: TGTGCCAGCAGCCGGCCCGACACCGGGAACACTGAAGCTTTCTTT
size: -; D: TRBD2; V: TRBV27; J: TRBJ2-5; CDR3: CASRIRGLAFETQYF; DNA: TGTGCCAGCCGCATCCGGGGACTAGCTTTCGAGACCCAGTACTTC
size: -; D: -; V: TRBV7-3; J: TRBJ2-7; CDR3: CASSSEDRDEQYF; DNA: TGTGCCAGCAGCTCAGAGGATCGCGACGAGCAGTACTTC
size: -; D: TRBD1; V: TRBV19; J: TRBJ1-5; CDR3: CASSSLTGQGAFSNQPQHF; DNA: TGTGCCAGTAGCTCTCTTACGGGACAGGGGGCTTTCAGCAATCAGCCCCAGCATTTT
size: -; D: TRBD1; V: TRBV24-1; J: TRBJ1-2; CDR3: CATSDVGQARGGYTF; DNA: TGTGCCACCAGTGATGTGGGACAGGCCCGGGGTGGCTACACCTTC
size: -; D: -; V: TRBV6-2/TRBV6-3; J: TRBJ2-1; CDR3: CASSPGLQETYNEQFF; DNA: TGTGCCAGCAGCCCGGGGTTACAGGAGACATACAATGAGCAGTTCTTC
size: -; D: TRBD1; V: TRBV5-6; J: TRBJ1-1; CDR3: CASSFDRGRVVTTEAFF; DNA: TGTGCCAGCAGTTTTGACAGGGGACGTGTGGTTACCACTGAAGCTTTCTTT
size: -; D: -; V: TRBV24-1; J: TRBJ2-3; CDR3: CATSDLATDTQYF; DNA: TGTGCCACCAGTGATTTAGCAACAGATACGCAGTATTTT
size: few; D: -; V: TRBV27; J: TRBJ1-6; CDR3: CASRATVYNSPLHF; DNA: TGTGCCAGCAGGGCGACAGTTTATAATTCACCCCTCCACTTT
size: -; D: -; V: TRBV5-5; J: TRBJ1-4; CDR3: CASSDRATNEKLFF; DNA: TGTGCCAGCAGCGACCGGGCAACTAATGAAAAACTGTTTTTT
size: -; D: TRBD1; V: TRBV6-2/TRBV6-3; J: TRBJ2-7; CDR3: CASSTLRGQVHEQYF; DNA: TGTGCCAGCAGTACCCTTAGGGGACAGGTCCACGAGCAGTACTTC
size: -; D: TRBD2; V: TRBV24-1; J: TRBJ2-3; CDR3: CATSEGGDTDTQYF; DNA: TGTGCCACCAGTGAGGGGGGGGACACAGATACGCAGTATTTT
size: -; D: TRBD1; V: TRBV10-2; J: TRBJ2-7; CDR3: CASRPGQGYEQYF; DNA: TGCGCCAGCCGACCGGGACAGGGCTACGAGCAGTACTTC
size: -; D: -; V: TRBV19; J: TRBJ1-5; CDR3: CASRRKDRLEPQHF; DNA: TGTGCCAGTAGGAGAAAAGACAGGCTCGAGCCCCAGCATTTT
size: -; D: TRBD1; V: TRBV7-2; J: TRBJ1-6; CDR3: CASSPMTGVISPLHF; DNA: TGTGCCAGCAGCCCAATGACAGGGGTTATTTCACCCCTCCACTTT
size: -; D: TRBD1; V: TRBV7-8; J: TRBJ1-1; CDR3: CASSLRDRATEAFF; DNA: TGTGCCAGCAGCTTACGGGACAGGGCGACTGAAGCTTTCTTT
size: -; D: -; V: TRBV5-1; J: TRBJ2-2; CDR3: CASSLGQNTGELFF; DNA: TGCGCCAGCAGCCTGGGACAGAACACCGGGGAGCTGTTTTTT
size: -; D: -; V: TRBV27; J: TRBJ1-1; CDR3: CASSLRQLNTEAFF; DNA: TGTGCCAGCAGTTTAAGACAGCTGAACACTGAAGCTTTCTTT
size: -; D: -; V: TRBV5-1; J: TRBJ1-2; CDR3: CASSPGSPNYGYTF; DNA: TGCGCCAGCAGCCCGGGGTCTCCTAACTATGGCTACACCTTC
size: -; D: TRBD1; V: TRBV5-1; J: TRBJ2-5; CDR3: CASSLEQGAQETQYF; DNA: TGCGCCAGCAGCTTGGAACAGGGGGCGCAGGAGACCCAGTACTTC
size: -; D: -; V: TRBV7-2; J: TRBJ1-3; CDR3: CASSSSYLGNTIYF; DNA: TGTGCCAGCAGCTCCTCCTATCTTGGAAACACCATATATTTT
size: -; D: -; V: TRBV18; J: TRBJ2-5; CDR3: CASSPLGSTTETQYF; DNA: TGTGCCAGCTCACCATTGGGCAGTACGACAGAGACCCAGTACTTC
size: -; D: TRBD2; V: TRBV10-3; J: TRBJ2-4; CDR3: CATTSGGGDIQYF; DNA: TGTGCCACTACGTCGGGGGGTGGGGACATTCAGTACTTC
size: -; D: -; V: TRBV27; J: TRBJ1-6; CDR3: CASSLLNRSYNSPLHF; DNA: TGTGCCAGCAGTTTATTGAACAGGTCCTATAATTCACCCCTCCACTTT
size: -; D: -; V: TRBV7-9; J: TRBJ1-1; CDR3: CASSLGPLRDEAFF; DNA: TGTGCCAGCAGCTTAGGACCTCTCCGGGATGAAGCTTTCTTT
size: -; D: TRBD1; V: TRBV5-1; J: TRBJ1-4; CDR3: CASSLDIPDRGTNEKLFF; DNA: TGCGCCAGCAGCTTGGATATCCCAGACAGGGGAACTAATGAAAAACTGTTTTTT
size: -; D: -; V: TRBV7-9; J: TRBJ2-3; CDR3: CASSRIAAVGDTQYF; DNA: TGTGCCAGCAGCCGAATAGCCGCGGTAGGAGATACGCAGTATTTT
size: -; D: TRBD2; V: TRBV11-2; J: TRBJ2-1; CDR3: CASSLDLAGDWGNEQFF; DNA: TGTGCCAGCAGCTTAGATCTTGCGGGAGATTGGGGCAATGAGCAGTTCTTC
size: few; D: TRBD1; V: TRBV7-2; J: TRBJ1-6; CDR3: CASSSVPGQGISPLHF; DNA: TGTGCCAGCAGCTCCGTTCCGGGACAGGGGATTTCACCCCTCCACTTT
size: -; D: -; V: TRBV5-1; J: TRBJ1-2; CDR3: CASSLTGGDGYGYTF; DNA: TGCGCCAGCAGCTTGACGGGGGGCGACGGCTATGGCTACACCTTC
size: -; D: -; V: TRBV19; J: TRBJ2-7; CDR3: CASSTWTEAFRYEQYF; DNA: TGTGCCAGTAGTACGTGGACGGAGGCGTTTCGCTACGAGCAGTACTTC
size: -; D: TRBD1; V: TRBV10-3; J: TRBJ1-2; CDR3: CAISAPTGASTRGYGYTF; DNA: TGTGCCATCAGTGCGCCTACAGGGGCCAGTACTCGGGGCTATGGCTACACCTTC
size: -; D: TRBD2; V: TRBV5-1; J: TRBJ2-3; CDR3: CASSLSPAGGSTDTQYF; DNA: TGCGCCAGCAGCTTAAGCCCAGCGGGAGGGTCCACAGATACGCAGTATTTT
size: -; D: TRBD1; V: TRBV5-1; J: TRBJ2-7; CDR3: CASSWADRVPYEQYF; DNA: TGCGCCAGCAGCTGGGCCGACAGGGTACCCTACGAGCAGTACTTC
size: -; D: TRBD1; V: TRBV18; J: TRBJ2-7; CDR3: CASSPRTGYYEQYF; DNA: TGTGCCAGCTCACCGAGGACAGGGTACTACGAGCAGTACTTC
size: -; D: TRBD2; V: TRBV7-9; J: TRBJ2-7; CDR3: CASSLEGTSGRWYF; DNA: TGTGCCAGCAGCTTAGAAGGGACTAGCGGGAGGTGGTACTTC
size: -; D: TRBD1; V: TRBV18; J: TRBJ2-6; CDR3: CASSPTGAGANVLTF; DNA: TGTGCCAGCTCACCCACAGGGGCTGGGGCCAACGTCCTGACTTTC
size: -; D: TRBD2; V: TRBV5-1; J: TRBJ2-3; CDR3: CASSLDTGGSTDTQYF; DNA: TGCGCCAGCAGCTTGGATACCGGGGGGTCAACAGATACGCAGTATTTT
size: -; D: -; V: TRBV7-2; J: TRBJ2-2; CDR3: CASSLVLGGYTGELFF; DNA: TGTGCCAGCAGCTTAGTATTAGGAGGGTACACCGGGGAGCTGTTTTTT
size: -; D: -; V: TRBV7-3; J: TRBJ2-5; CDR3: CASSLGRGYQETQYF; DNA: TGTGCCAGCAGCTTAGGGAGGGGGTACCAAGAGACCCAGTACTTC
size: once; D: TRBD1; V: TRBV7-3; J: TRBJ2-7; CDR3: CASSQGQIGPYEQYF; DNA: TGTGCCAGCAGCCAGGGACAGATCGGACCCTACGAGCAGTACTTC